This TCR beta chain comes out of a study of cytomegalovirus exposure and HLA in healthy donors. Study results and limitations: Most observed TCR sequences were rare, whereas some public TCRs were detected in many donors. When analyzed later, a missense DCLRE1C variant was found to be linked to TCR beta V- and J-gene trimming.

13 Jbeta primers and 60 Vbeta primers were used for the PCR. Using immunoSEQ multiplex PCR, the repertoire was profiled, and TCRdb retains in-frame clones only, with some absent. The data contain about 150,000 clones, approximately 80% of them singletons. Comments on this clone: Its antigen is currently unknown.

The sample comprised PBMCs. The sequence came from a male donor in good health and CMV-seronegative.

In DNA, the CDR3 is TGCAGCGTTGCCCCGACAGGGGCGAACAACGTCCTGACTTTC. The encoded protein is CSVAPTGANNVLTF. The genes are TRBV29-1 and TRBJ2-6, with 8 bases fitting TRBD1. The CDR3 is 14 residues long. V shed 4 bases, J shed 9 bases, and the junction held 8 bases outside the gene matches. Germline V gene sequence: CDR1 SQVTM, CDR2 ANQGSEA.